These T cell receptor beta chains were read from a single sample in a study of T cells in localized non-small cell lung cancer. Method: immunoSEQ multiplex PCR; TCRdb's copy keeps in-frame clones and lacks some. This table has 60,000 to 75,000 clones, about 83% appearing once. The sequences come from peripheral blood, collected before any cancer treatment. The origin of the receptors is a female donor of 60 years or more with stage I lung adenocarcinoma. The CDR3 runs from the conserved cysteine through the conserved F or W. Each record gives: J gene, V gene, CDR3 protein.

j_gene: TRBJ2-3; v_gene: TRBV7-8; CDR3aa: CASRPGLSITDTQYF
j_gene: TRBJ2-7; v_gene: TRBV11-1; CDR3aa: CASSLLWRDQYEQYF
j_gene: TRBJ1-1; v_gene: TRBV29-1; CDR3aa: CSAITMNTEAFF
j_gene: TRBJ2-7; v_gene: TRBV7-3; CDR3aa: CASSYRISYEQYF
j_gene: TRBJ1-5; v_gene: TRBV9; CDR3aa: CASSPNYNQPQHF
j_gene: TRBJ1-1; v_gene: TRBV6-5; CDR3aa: CASRIDLNTEAFF
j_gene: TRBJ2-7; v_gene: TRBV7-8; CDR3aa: CASSFQFEQYF
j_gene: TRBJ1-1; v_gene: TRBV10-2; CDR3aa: CASQGALTEAFF
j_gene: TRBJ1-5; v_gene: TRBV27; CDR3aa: CASSSAGQPQHF
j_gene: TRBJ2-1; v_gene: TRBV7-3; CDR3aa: CASSLTFNDRSFF
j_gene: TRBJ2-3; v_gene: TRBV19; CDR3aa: CASSADLSPVTDTQYF
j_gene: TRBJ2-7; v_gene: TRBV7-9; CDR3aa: CASSLGGGSYEQYF
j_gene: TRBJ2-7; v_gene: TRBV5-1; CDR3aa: CASSRRDSSYEQYF
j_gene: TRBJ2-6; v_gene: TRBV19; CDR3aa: CASSIGQAGANVLTF
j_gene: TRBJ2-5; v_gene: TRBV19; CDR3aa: CATRTSGNQAFRTRETQYF
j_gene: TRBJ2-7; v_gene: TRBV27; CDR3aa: CASSLWGSEQYF
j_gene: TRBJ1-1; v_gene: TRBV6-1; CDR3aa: CASTERWDRVNTEAFF
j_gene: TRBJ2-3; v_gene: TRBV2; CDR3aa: CASRDRRFTDTQYF
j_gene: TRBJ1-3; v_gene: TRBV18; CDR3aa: CASSDIRTPFGGNTIYF
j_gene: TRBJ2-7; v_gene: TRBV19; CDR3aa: CASGGQGAYEQYF
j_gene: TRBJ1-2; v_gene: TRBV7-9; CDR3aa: CASGRTNYGYTF
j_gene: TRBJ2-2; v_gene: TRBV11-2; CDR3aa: CTSSLQAGMNTGELFF
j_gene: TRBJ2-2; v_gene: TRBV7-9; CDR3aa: CASSSQGDTGELFF
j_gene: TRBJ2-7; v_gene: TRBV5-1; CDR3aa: CASSPEESSYEQYF
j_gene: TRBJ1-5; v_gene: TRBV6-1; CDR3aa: CASSVTGIVVQPQHF
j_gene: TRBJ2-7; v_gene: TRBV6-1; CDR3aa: CASRGRTGALYF
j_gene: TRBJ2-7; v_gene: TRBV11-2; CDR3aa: CASSLVGGLSSYEQYF
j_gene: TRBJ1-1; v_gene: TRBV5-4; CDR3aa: CASSSGNRQNTEAFF
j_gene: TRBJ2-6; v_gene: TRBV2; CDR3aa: CASSELTGWEANVLTF
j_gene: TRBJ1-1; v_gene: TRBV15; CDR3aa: CATSRDRRTGVGDTEAFF
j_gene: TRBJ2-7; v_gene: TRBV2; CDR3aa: CASSRLAGGPKTSEQYF
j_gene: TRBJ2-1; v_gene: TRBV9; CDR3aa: CASSVGPKDEQFF
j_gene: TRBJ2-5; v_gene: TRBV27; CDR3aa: CASSLQDRARETQYF
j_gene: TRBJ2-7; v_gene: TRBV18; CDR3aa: CASSPQGPLRSYEQYF
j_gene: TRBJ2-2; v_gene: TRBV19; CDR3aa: CASKWAGDSNTGELFF
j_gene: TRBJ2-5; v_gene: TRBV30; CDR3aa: CAWSVGSGRALETQYF
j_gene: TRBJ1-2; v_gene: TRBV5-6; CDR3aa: CASSLGHLSDYGYTF
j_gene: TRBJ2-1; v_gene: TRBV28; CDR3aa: CASTRQGVGSSYNEQFF
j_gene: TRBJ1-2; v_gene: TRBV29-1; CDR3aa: CSVSLGDGYTF
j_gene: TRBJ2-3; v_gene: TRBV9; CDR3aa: CASSIPGEFTDTQYF
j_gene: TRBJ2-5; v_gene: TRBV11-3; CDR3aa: CASSRRGTVETQYF
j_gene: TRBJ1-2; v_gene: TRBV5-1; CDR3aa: CASSSTGGDYGYTF
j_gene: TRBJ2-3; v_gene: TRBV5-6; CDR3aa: CASSLNQYFTDTQYF
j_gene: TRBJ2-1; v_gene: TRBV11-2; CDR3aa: CASSNPPAGGSYNEQFF
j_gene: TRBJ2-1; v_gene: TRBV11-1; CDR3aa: CASSLAQGLARPAYNEQFF
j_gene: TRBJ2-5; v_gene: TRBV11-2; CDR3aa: CASSLAPRAGGPETQYF
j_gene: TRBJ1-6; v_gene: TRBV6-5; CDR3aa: CASRRGFDSPLHF
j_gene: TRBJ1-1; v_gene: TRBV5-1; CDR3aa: CASSPRQGLDTEAFF
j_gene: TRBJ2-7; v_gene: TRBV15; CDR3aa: CATSRDVRYEQYF
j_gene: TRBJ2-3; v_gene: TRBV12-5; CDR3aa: CASGPGQGGDTQYF
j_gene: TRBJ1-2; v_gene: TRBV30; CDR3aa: CAFYRDRGKEGQGYTF
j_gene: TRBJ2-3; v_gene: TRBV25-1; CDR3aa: CASSEAATFTDTQYF
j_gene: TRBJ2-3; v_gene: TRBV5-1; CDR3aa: CASRWTGEAQYF
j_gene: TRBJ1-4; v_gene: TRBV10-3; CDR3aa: CAISETVNEKLFF
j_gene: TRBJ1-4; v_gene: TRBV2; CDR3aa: CASTPEGDSNEKLFF
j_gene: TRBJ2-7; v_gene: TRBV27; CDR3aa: CASSLTRLSYEQYF
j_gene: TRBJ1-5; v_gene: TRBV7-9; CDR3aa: CASSSSGVLNQPQHF
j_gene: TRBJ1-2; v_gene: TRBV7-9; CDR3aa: CASSTGTGGTYGYTF